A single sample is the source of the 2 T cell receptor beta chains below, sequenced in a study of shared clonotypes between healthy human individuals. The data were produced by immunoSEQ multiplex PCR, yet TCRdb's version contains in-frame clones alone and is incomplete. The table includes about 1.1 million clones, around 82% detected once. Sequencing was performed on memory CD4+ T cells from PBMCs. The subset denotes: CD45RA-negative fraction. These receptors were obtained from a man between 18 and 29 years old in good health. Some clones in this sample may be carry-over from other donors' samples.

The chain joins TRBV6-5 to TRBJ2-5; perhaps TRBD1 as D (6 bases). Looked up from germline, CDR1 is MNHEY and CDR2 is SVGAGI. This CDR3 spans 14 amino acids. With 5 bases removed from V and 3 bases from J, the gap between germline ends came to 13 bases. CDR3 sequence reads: CASSRKYREETQYF. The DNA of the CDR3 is TGTGCCAGCAGTAGGAAATACAGGGAAGAGACCCAGTACTTC.

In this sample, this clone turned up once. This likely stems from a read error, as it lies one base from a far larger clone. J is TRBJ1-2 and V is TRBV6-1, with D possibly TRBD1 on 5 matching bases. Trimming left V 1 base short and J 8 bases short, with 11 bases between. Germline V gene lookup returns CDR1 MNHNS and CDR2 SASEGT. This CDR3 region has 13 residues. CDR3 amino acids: CASSEGGARGYTF. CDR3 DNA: TGTGCCAGCAGTGAAGGAGGGGCTAGGGGCTACACCTTC.